This T cell receptor beta chain is from a study of early T cells in non-severe SARS-CoV-2 infection. cDNA molecules, individually, were tagged with unique molecular identifiers. TCRdb redid the calling of the 5' RACE reads with MiXCR, one entry per CDR3 protein. The data show some 30,000 distinct CDR3 sequences, around 5.8% seen once. Whole-study findings and limits: Anti-spike CD8 specificities were favored by VDJdb matching, whose results missed private and CD4 specificities.

Trimming took 6 bases from V and 6 from J; bases not matched to a gene: 10. CDR3 length equals 16 residues. Germline lookup yields CDR1 MDHEN and CDR2 SYDVKM. This clonotype was counted ten times or more. Its antigen remains unidentified. The sample comprised whole blood. This receptor was obtained from an adult who was a healthcare worker with PCR-confirmed SARS-CoV-2 infection or an uninfected control (not recorded which). The chain uses TRBV28 and TRBJ1-5; 11 bases line up with TRBD1. As DNA, the CDR3 is TGTGCCAGCAGATTTATGGACAGGGGGCTAAGTCAGCCCCAGCATTTT. Amino acids: CASRFMDRGLSQPQHF.